This TCR beta chain is drawn from a study of cytomegalovirus exposure and HLA in healthy donors. Study-wide context: Of several hundred genotyped donors, 81% grouped in the Caucasian-associated ancestry cluster.

Germline lookup yields CDR1 SGHRS and CDR2 YFSETQ. CDR3 length equals 14 residues. Trimming cost V 0 bases and J 6 bases; bases outside gene matches: 4. Likely unrecorded immune exposures existed in these nominally healthy donors. Comment on this clone: Its antigen is not identified.

Study-level results: Despite most TCR sequences being rare, some public TCRs occurred in many donors.

Use of 60 Vbeta and 13 Jbeta primers characterized the PCR. Clones were sequenced by immunoSEQ multiplex PCR, and TCRdb holds only the in-frame ones, with some missing. The repertoire includes 140,000 to 150,000 clones, roughly three quarters of them detected once, and under 2% sits in the top ten. The sample consisted of PBMCs. This chain connects TRBV5-1 to TRBJ1-2; 8 positions match TRBD1. The clonotype originates from a woman in her forties in good health and CMV-seronegative. Here the CDR3 DNA reads TGCGCCAGCAGCTTGGCACAGGGGGGCGATGGCTACACCTTC. The encoded protein is CASSLAQGGDGYTF.